This T cell receptor (beta chain) was identified in a study of prognosis after radiotherapy for stage I lung cancer. About the study: At a biologically effective dose of at least 100 Gy and in 3 to 5 fractions, SBRT was the radiotherapy delivered.

Investigators drew approximately 5.8 milliliters of peripheral blood at each of two time points. The study amplified the TCR beta CDR3 region from genomic DNA. This amplification was carried out by two rounds of multiplex PCR. First-round PCR used primers specific to each TRBV and TRBJ gene. TCRdb re-called the multiplex PCR reads through MiXCR, storing one row per CDR3 protein. Among some 35,000 distinct CDR3 sequences, under 40% were seen once, and the ten largest hold 15% to 20%. In germline, CDR1 is MNHEY, CDR2 SVGEGT. Trimming shortened V by 5 bases and J by 3 bases, and 13 bases separated the two germline ends. The length of the CDR3 is 14 residues.

The source material was PBMCs, sampled before or after stereotactic body radiation therapy (not recorded which). The genes are TRBV6-2 or TRBV6-3 and TRBJ1-2; D unclear. This sequence was found in a donor aged 50 or older with non-small cell lung cancer. The CDR3 protein is CASSGGGSHYGYTF. The CDR3 DNA reads as TGTGCCAGCAGTGGAGGTGGATCCCACTATGGCTACACCTTC.